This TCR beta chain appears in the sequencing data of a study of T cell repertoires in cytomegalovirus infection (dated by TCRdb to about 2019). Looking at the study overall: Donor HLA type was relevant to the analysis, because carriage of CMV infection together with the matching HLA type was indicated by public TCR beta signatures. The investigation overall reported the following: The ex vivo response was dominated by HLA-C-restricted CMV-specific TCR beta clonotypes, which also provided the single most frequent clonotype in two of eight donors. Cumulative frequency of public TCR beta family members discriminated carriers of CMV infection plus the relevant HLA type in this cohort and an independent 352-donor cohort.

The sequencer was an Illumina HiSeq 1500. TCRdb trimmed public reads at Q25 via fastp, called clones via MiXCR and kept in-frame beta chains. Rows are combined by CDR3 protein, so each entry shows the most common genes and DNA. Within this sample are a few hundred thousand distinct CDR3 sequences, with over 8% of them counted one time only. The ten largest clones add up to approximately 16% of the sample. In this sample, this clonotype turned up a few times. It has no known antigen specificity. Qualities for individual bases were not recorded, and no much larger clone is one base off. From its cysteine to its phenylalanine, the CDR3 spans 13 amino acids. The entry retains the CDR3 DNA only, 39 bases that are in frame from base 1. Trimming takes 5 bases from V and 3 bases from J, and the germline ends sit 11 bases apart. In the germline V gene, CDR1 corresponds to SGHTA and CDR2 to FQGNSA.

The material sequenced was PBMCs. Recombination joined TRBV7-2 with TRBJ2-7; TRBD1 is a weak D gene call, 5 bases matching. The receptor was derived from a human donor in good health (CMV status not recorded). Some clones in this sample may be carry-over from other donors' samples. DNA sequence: TGTGCCAGCAGCGCGGACATCCTCTACGAGCAGTACTTC. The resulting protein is CASSADILYEQYF.